The 18 T cell receptor beta chains given below trace back to one sample, sequenced in a study of T-cell reconstitution after alpha-beta-depleted transplantation in children. As it was prepared, the TCRbeta library received unique molecular identifiers. TCRdb re-called the PCR reads with MiXCR, one entry per CDR3 protein. Seen here are approximately 490,000 distinct CDR3 sequences, approximately 12% observed once, and the top ten hold 5% to 6%. Source: PBMCs from the stem cell graft donor, taken from the stem cell graft. The source is a human donor who donated a stem cell graft to a child with combined immunodeficiency.

Ten or more counts support this clonotype. The rearrangement joins TRBV5-4 to TRBJ2-1, with TRBD2 matching over 7 bases. Trimming at V came to 0 bases and at J to 3 bases, leaving 6 bases not matched to a gene. CDR1 is SGHNT and CDR2 is YYREEE in the germline V gene (reference sequence). The CDR3 runs to 16 residues. CDR3 sequence reads: CASSLGPSGVYNEQFF. The DNA for the CDR3 is TGTGCCAGCAGCTTGGGGCCGAGCGGGGTCTACAATGAGCAGTTCTTC. The variable domain in full, completed from reference TRBV5-4 and TRBJ2-1, reads ETGVTQSPTHLIKTRGQQVTLRCSSQSGHNTVSWYQQALGQGPQFIFQYYREEENGRGNFPPRFSGLQFPNYSSELNVNALELDDSALYLCASSLGPSGVYNEQFFGPGTRLTVL.

With regard to this clonotype: Given a much more abundant clone one base away, this may be a read error. The chain employs TRBV6-2 or TRBV6-3 and TRBJ2-7; D perhaps matches TRBD1 (6 bases). CDR3 length: 12 amino acids. V was pared by 6 bases and J by 2 bases, with 8 bases between. Germline CDR1 reads MNHEY; CDR2 reads SVGEGT. The CDR3 DNA reads TGTGCCAGCAGGGACAGACCCTACGAGCAGTACTTC. It specifies CASRDRPYEQYF.

There are a few counts of this clonotype. This chain links TRBV4-3 with TRBJ2-6; D not certain. From germline, CDR1 is LGHNA and CDR2 YSLEER. This CDR3 has 15 amino acids. Deletions cut 2 bases from V and 2 bases from J, with 7 bases between. The CDR3 sequence: CASSQRVTGANVLTF. CDR3 DNA: TGCGCCAGCAGCCAACGAGTAACTGGGGCCAACGTCCTGACTTTC.

This clonotype was found many times. The chain couples TRBV2 to TRBJ2-3; unclear D gene. V was cut by 3 bases and J by 2 bases, with 9 bases left in between. The germline V gene has CDR1 SNHLY and CDR2 FYNNEI. The CDR3 has 14 residues. The CDR3 region is CASSDWGNTDTQYF. CDR3 nucleotides: TGTGCCAGCAGTGATTGGGGAAACACAGATACGCAGTATTTT.

The J gene is TRBJ2-7, the V gene TRBV4-3; D is possibly TRBD2 (6 bases). The CDR3 covers 14 residues. V was trimmed by 3 bases and J by 6 bases, leaving 15 bases between them. The germline gives CDR1 LGHNA, CDR2 YSLEER. CDR3 protein: CASSQSLAYPEQYF. For the CDR3, the DNA is TGCGCCAGCAGCCAGAGCCTAGCGTACCCCGAGCAGTACTTC.

The V and J genes are TRBV12-3 or TRBV12-4 and TRBJ2-4, with 11 bases lining up with TRBD2. The V and J ends lost 5 bases and 0 bases, in that order; junction bases with no gene match: 6. The CDR3 has 17 residues. The CDR3 DNA sequence: TGTGCCAGCAGTCTCAGACTAGCGGGACAAGCCAAAAACATTCAGTACTTC. Residues: CASSLRLAGQAKNIQYF.

The gene calls are TRBV5-5 and TRBJ2-1, with D perhaps TRBD2 (5 bases). CDR1 and CDR2 from the germline V gene are SGHKS and YYEKEE (reference sequence). This CDR3 has 14 residues. V lost 10 bases to trimming and J lost 5 bases, with 19 bases between them. The CDR3 loop is CADTLSGSHNEQFF. The CDR3 region has the DNA TGTGCCGACACCCTTTCGGGATCCCACAATGAGCAGTTCTTC.

The rearrangement uses TRBV6-1 and TRBJ2-5; 9 nucleotides line up with TRBD1. The CDR3 sequence is 21 residues long. V lost 4 bases, J lost 1 base, and 22 bases stayed unmatched. Germline CDR1 reads MNHNS; CDR2 reads SASEGT. The CDR3 nucleotides read TGTGCCAGCAGTGGACCGGGACAGGGTCTCGGGGAGGGGGGAAGCCAAGAGACCCAGTACTTC. Protein product: CASSGPGQGLGEGGSQETQYF.

This clonotype turned up a few times. CDR3 protein: CASRLGTDTQYF. In nucleotides, the CDR3 is TGTGCCAGCCGACTCGGTACAGATACGCAGTATTTT. The rearrangement links TRBV6-6 to TRBJ2-3; D call uncertain. V lost 8 bases, J lost 3 bases, and 9 bases lay in between. This CDR3 has 12 amino acids. Looked up from germline, CDR1 is MNHNY and CDR2 is SVGAGI (reference sequence).

This clonotype was observed many times. This chain joins TRBV12-3 or TRBV12-4 and TRBJ2-1; 8 bases match TRBD2. The CDR3 consists of 16 residues. V lost 5 bases and J lost 3; bases outside the gene matches: 9. CDR3 region: CASSDVSGSRYNEQFF. In DNA, the CDR3 is TGTGCCAGCAGTGACGTAAGCGGGAGTCGCTACAATGAGCAGTTCTTC.

This clonotype showed up many times. The chain is built from TRBV25-1 and TRBJ2-3, with 10 nucleotides matching TRBD2. Germline values: CDR1 MGHDK, CDR2 SYGVNS. Germline trimming cut 3 bases from V and 1 base from J; bases unmatched to any gene: 19. The CDR3 extends over 21 amino acids. The CDR3 DNA reads TGTGCCAGCAGTGAGGGCCAGAGGGTGGATTATCTAGCGGGGGGCACAGATACGCAGTATTTT. Translation gives CASSEGQRVDYLAGGTDTQYF.

This clonotype was observed many times. This chain uses TRBV6-2 or TRBV6-3 with TRBJ2-2; possible D gene TRBD2, 6 bases. Trimming removed 5 bases at V and 1 base at J, with 11 bases between. Germline values: CDR1 MNHEY, CDR2 SVGEGT. The CDR3 runs to 15 residues. CDR3 in amino acids: CASSRIAENTGELFF. CDR3 sequence (DNA): TGTGCCAGCAGTCGGATAGCGGAGAACACCGGGGAGCTGTTTTTT.

This clonotype was seen only a few times. The chain couples TRBV11-2 to TRBJ2-1; D tentatively fits TRBD1 or TRBD2 (6 bases each). Trimming left V 5 bases short and J 0 bases short, with 20 bases between. The CDR3 runs to 18 residues. Germline loops: CDR1 SGHAT, CDR2 FQNNGV. The CDR3 coding sequence is TGTGCCAGCAGCCCCCAGGGGCGCGGGGCAAGCTCCTACAATGAGCAGTTCTTC. Protein product: CASSPQGRGASSYNEQFF.

This clonotype was detected many times. This sequence joins TRBV7-9 and TRBJ1-5, with 8 nucleotides matching TRBD1. The germline V gene has CDR1 SEHNR and CDR2 FQNEAQ (reference sequence). V lost 4 bases and J lost 5; bases outside the gene matches: 1. The length of the CDR3 is 13 residues. In DNA form, the CDR3 reads TGTGCCAGCAGCTCGACAGGGGATCAGCCCCAGCATTTT. Its translation is CASSSTGDQPQHF.

The table lists this clonotype with a few counts. The rearrangement uses TRBV5-1 and TRBJ2-1; D is possibly TRBD1 (6 bases). With 4 bases removed from V and 4 bases from J, the gap between germline ends came to 15 bases. Germline-derived CDR1 and CDR2 are SGHRS and YFSETQ. The CDR3 length is 15 residues. The CDR3 region is CASSTQRRGYNEQFF. The DNA for the CDR3 is TGCGCCAGCAGCACCCAACGCAGGGGTTACAATGAGCAGTTCTTC.

V and J are TRBV5-1 and TRBJ2-3; D not certain. Germline CDR1 and CDR2: SGHRS and YFSETQ. There are 16 residues in the CDR3. Trimming stripped 0 bases from V and 0 bases from J, with 11 bases between. The CDR3 spells CASSLVGDTSTDTQYF. The CDR3 nucleotides are TGCGCCAGCAGCTTGGTTGGGGATACTAGCACAGATACGCAGTATTTT.

The chain has TRBV20-1 and TRBJ2-1; D ambiguous. The CDR3 length is 13 residues. V lost 2 bases, J lost 3 bases, and 8 bases lay in between. Germline CDR1 reads DFQATT; CDR2 reads SNEGSKA (reference sequence). The CDR3 coding sequence is TGCAGTGCTAGACTGTCTTACTACAATGAGCAGTTCTTC. It specifies CSARLSYYNEQFF.

This clonotype occurred many times. The chain is built from TRBV11-2 and TRBJ2-3; 8 bases line up with TRBD1. The V segment lost 1 base and the J segment 5 bases; nucleotides outside the gene matches: 2. The CDR3 extends over 14 amino acids. The germline CDR1 and CDR2 sequences are SGHAT and FQNNGV. CDR3 sequence reads: CASSLGTGGDTQYF. CDR3 coding DNA: TGTGCCAGCAGCTTAGGTACAGGGGGAGATACGCAGTATTTT.